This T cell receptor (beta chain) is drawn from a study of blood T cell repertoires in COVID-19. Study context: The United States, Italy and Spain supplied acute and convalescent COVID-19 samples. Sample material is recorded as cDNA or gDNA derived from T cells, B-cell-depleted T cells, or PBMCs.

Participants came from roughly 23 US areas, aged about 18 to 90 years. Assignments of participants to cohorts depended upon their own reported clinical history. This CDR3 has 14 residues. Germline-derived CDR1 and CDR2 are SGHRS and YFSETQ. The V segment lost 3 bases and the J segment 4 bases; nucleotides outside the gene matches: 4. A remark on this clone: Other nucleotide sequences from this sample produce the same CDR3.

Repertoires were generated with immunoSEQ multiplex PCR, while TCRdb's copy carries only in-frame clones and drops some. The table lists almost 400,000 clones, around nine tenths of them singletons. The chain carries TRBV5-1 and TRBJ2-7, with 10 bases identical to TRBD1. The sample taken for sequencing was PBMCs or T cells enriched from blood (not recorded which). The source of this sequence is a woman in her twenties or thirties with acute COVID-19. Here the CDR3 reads CASSSGQGTYEQYF. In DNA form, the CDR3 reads TGCGCCAGCAGCTCGGGACAGGGGACTTACGAGCAGTACTTC.